This T cell receptor (beta chain) is from a study of blood T cells in healthy people across ages. Sample-barcoded 5' priming and a J-beta primer mix drove a second PCR of about 6 to 12 cycles. In TCRdb, the 5' RACE reads were re-called with MiXCR into one record per CDR3 protein. The data show about a million distinct CDR3 sequences, 30% to 40% seen once. Germline V lookup: CDR1 SGHRS, CDR2 YFSETQ. Deletions cut 7 bases from V and 5 bases from J, with 13 bases between. This CDR3 comprises 13 residues. The TCR comes from a man younger than 35 in good health. The rearrangement joins TRBV5-1 to TRBJ2-1, with D possibly TRBD2 on 7 matching bases. Sequencing was carried out using blood. The CDR3 sequence: CASVRGADNEQFF. The DNA for the CDR3 is TGCGCCAGCGTTCGGGGGGCGGACAATGAGCAGTTCTTC.